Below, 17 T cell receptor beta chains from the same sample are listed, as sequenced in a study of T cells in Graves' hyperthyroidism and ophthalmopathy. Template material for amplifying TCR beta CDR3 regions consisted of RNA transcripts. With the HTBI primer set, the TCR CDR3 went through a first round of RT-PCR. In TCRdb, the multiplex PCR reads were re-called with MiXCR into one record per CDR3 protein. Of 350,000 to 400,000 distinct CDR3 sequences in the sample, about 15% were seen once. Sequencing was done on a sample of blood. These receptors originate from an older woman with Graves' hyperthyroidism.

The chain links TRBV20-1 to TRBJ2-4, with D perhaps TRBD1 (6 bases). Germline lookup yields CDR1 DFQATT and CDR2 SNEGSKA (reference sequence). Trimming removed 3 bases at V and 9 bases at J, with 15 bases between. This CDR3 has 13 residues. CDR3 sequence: CSARDSSMGIQYF. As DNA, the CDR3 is TGCAGTGCTAGGGACAGTTCGATGGGCATTCAGTACTTC.

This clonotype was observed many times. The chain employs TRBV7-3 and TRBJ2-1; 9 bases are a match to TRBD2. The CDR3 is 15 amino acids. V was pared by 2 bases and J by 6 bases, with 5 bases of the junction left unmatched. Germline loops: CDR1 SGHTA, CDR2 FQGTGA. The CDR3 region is CASSLGVTSGNEQFF. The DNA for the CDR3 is TGTGCCAGCAGCTTAGGAGTGACTAGCGGCAATGAGCAGTTCTTC.

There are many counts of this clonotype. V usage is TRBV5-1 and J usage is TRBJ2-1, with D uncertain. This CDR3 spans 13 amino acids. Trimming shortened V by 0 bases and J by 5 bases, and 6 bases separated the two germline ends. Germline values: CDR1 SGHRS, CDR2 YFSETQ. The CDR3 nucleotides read TGCGCCAGCAGCTTGGTTCTTAACAATGAGCAGTTCTTC. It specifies CASSLVLNNEQFF.

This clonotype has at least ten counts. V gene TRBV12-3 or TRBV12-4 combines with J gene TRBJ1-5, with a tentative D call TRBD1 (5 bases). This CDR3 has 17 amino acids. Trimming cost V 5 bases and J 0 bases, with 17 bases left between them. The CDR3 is CASSDRMRGYSNQPQHF. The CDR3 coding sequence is TGTGCCAGCAGTGACCGAATGAGGGGTTATAGCAATCAGCCCCAGCATTTT.

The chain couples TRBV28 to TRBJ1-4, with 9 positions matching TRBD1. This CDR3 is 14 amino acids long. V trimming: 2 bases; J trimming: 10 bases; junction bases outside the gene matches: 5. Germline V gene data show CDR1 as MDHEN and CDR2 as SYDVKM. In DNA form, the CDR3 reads TGTGCCAGCAGTTTAGGACAGGGGATAGGAAAACTGTTTTTT. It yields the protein CASSLGQGIGKLFF.

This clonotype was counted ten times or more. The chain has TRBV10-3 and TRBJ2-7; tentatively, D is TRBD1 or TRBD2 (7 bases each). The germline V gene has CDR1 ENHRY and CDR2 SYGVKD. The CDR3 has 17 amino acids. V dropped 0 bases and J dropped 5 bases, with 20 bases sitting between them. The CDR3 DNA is TGTGCCATCAGTGAGTCGATTGGCTTCAGGGGGGGTAACGAGCAGTACTTC. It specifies CAISESIGFRGGNEQYF.

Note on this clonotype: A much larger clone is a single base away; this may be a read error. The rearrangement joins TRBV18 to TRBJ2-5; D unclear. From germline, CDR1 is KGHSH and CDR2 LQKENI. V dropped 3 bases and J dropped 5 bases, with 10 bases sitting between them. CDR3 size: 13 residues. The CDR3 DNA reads TGTGCCAGCTCACCCAGGCAGGATGAGACCCAGTACTTC. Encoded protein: CASSPRQDETQYF.

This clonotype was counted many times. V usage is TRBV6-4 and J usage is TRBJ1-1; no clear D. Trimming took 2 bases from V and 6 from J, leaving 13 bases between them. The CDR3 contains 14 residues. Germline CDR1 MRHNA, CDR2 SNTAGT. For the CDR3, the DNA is TGTGCCAGCAGTGACCATGATCCTTCCGCTGAAGCTTTCTTT. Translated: CASSDHDPSAEAFF.

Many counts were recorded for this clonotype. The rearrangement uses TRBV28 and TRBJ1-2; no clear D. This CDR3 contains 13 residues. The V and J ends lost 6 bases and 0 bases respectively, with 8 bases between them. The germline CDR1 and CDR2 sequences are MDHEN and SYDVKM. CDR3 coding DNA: TGTGCCAGCAGCTCGGGGACTAACTATGGCTACACCTTC. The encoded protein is CASSSGTNYGYTF.

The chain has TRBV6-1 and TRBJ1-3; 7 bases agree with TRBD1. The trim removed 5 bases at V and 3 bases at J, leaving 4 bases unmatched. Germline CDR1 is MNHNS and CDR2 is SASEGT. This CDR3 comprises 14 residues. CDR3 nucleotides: TGTGCCAGCAGTTCGACAGGGTATGGAAACACCATATATTTT. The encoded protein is CASSSTGYGNTIYF.

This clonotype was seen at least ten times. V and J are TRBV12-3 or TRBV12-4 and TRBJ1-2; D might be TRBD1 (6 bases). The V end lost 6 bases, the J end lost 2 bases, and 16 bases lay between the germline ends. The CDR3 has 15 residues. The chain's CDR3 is CASSSNREGNYGYTF. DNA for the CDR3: TGTGCCAGCAGCTCAAACAGGGAGGGGAACTATGGCTACACCTTC.

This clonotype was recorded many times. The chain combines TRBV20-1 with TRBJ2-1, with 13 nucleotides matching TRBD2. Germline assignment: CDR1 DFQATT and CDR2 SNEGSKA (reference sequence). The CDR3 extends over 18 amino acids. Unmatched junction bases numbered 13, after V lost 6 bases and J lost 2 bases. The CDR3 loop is CSARPTSGRASAYNEQFF. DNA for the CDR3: TGCAGTGCCCGCCCCACTAGCGGGAGGGCCTCGGCCTACAATGAGCAGTTCTTC.

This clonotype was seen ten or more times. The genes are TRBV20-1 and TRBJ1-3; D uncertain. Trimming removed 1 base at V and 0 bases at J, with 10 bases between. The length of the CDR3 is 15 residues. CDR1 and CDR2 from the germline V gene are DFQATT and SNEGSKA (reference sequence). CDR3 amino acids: CSARVVKSSGNTIYF. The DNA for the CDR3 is TGCAGTGCTAGAGTCGTGAAGAGCTCTGGAAACACCATATATTTT.

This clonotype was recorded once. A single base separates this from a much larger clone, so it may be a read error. The CDR3 DNA reads TGTGCCAGCGCCAAGGACTGGAGCACTGAAGCTTTCTTT. Translating gives CASAKDWSTEAFF. The rearrangement uses TRBV27 and TRBJ1-1; no clear D. The germline V gene encodes CDR1 MNHEY and CDR2 SMNVEV (reference sequence). Trimming removed 8 bases at V and 4 bases at J, with 14 bases between. There are 13 residues in the CDR3.

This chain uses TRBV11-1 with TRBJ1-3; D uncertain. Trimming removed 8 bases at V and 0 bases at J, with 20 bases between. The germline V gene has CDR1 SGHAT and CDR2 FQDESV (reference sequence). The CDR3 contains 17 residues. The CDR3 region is CASRSVSGPLSGNTIYF. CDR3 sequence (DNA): TGTGCCAGCCGCAGTGTCTCCGGGCCGCTCTCTGGAAACACCATATATTTT.

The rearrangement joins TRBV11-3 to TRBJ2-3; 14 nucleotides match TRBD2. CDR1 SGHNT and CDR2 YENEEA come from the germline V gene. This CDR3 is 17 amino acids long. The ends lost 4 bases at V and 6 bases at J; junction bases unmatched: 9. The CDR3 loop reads CASSSEGLAGEMDTQYF. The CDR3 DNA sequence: TGTGCCAGCAGCTCAGAGGGACTAGCGGGAGAAATGGATACGCAGTATTTT. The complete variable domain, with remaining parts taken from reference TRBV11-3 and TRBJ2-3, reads EAGVVQSPRYKIIEKKQPVAFWCNPISGHNTLYWYLQNLGQGPELLIRYENEEAVDDSQLPKDRFSAERLKGVDSTLKIQPAELGDSAVYLCASSSEGLAGEMDTQYFGPGTRLTVL.

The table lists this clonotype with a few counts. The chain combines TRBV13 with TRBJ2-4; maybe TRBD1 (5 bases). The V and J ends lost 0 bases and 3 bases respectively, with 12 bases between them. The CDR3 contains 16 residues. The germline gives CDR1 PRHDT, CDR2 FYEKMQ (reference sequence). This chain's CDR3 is CASSLGQGGDKNIQYF. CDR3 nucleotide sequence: TGTGCCAGCAGCTTAGGGCAGGGTGGGGACAAAAACATTCAGTACTTC. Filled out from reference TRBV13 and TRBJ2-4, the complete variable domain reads AAGVIQSPRHLIKEKRETATLKCYPIPRHDTVYWYQQGPGQDPQFLISFYEKMQSDKGSIPDRFSAQQFSDYHSELNMSSLELGDSALYFCASSLGQGGDKNIQYFGAGTRLSVL.